This TCR beta chain was documented in a study of human T cells and chemical hapten exposure. Study at large: Weekly diphenylcyclopropenone doses were given to patients' scalps across the approximately 22-week study. Patch tests put 0.01% DPC on the upper back, and the results were checked at 6 days. Patients, chiefly female, had alopecia areata, totalis or universalis.

This clonotype was detected many times. Trimming shortened V by 3 bases and J by 0 bases, and 11 bases separated the two germline ends. Germline CDR1 reads SQVTM; CDR2 reads ANQGSEA. The CDR3 spans 14 residues. Attachment of unique molecular identifiers to individual cDNA molecules was performed in the library. Using its own MiXCR run on the RACE reads, TCRdb lists one record per CDR3 protein. The table lists over 80,000 distinct CDR3 sequences, roughly 11% of them singletons, with roughly 1% in the top ten. Regarding time point: patch test 3, about 24 weeks after DPC sensitization. Treatment in this sample: therapeutic diphenylcyclopropenone sensitization with weekly scalp DPC.

This receptor was obtained from a woman aged 25 to 39 with alopecia areata. Some clones in this sample may be carry-over from other donors' samples. The V and J genes are TRBV29-1 and TRBJ1-1; a weak D match, TRBD1 (5 bases). The sample consisted of whole blood, taken in connection with sensitization to the hapten diphenylcyclopropenone (DPC). The CDR3 bases are TGCAGCGTTGAGGTCCGAGGGGTGAACACTGAAGCTTTCTTT. This sequence encodes CSVEVRGVNTEAFF.